Listed here are 2 T cell receptor beta chains from one sample, sequenced in a study of blood T cell repertoires in COVID-19. Produced via immunoSEQ multiplex PCR; TCRdb's table is partial and in-frame only. The sample lists roughly 190,000 clones, about four fifths seen once, with approximately 2.6% in the top ten. The specimen was peripheral blood. The source of these receptors is a human donor with acute or convalescent COVID-19. The donor label of this sample is uncertain.

The rearrangement joins TRBV27 to TRBJ2-2, with 10 positions matching TRBD2. V gave up 4 bases and J gave up 7 bases; unmatched junction bases: 6. In germline, CDR1 is MNHEY, CDR2 SMNVEV (reference sequence). This CDR3 is 15 amino acids long. CDR3 loop: CASSSLAGDVGELFF. In nucleotides, the CDR3 is TGTGCCAGCAGTTCGCTAGCGGGAGACGTCGGGGAGCTGTTTTTT.

The chain has TRBV9 and TRBJ2-4; D may be TRBD2 (6 bases). Germline V gene sequence: CDR1 SGDLS, CDR2 YYNGEE. Trimming shortened V by 3 bases and J by 8 bases, and 12 bases separated the two germline ends. The CDR3 loop spans 13 amino acids. The CDR3 region has the DNA TGTGCCAGCAGCGAGGGGACGGGGGACATTCAGTACTTC. This codes for CASSEGTGDIQYF.